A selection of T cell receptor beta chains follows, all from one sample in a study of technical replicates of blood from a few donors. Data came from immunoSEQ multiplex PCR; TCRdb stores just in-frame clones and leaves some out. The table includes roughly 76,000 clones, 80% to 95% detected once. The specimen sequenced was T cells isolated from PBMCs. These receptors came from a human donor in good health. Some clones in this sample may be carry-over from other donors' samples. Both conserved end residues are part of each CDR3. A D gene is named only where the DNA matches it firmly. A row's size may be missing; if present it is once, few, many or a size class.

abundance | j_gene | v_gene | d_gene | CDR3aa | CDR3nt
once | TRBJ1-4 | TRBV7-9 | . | CASGSLRPTNEKLFF | TGTGCCAGCGGTTCTTTGCGGCCGACTAATGAAAAACTGTTTTTT
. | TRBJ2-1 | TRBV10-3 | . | CAISANLETSSEFF | TGTGCCATCAGTGCCAATTTGGAGACTAGTAGTGAGTTCTTC
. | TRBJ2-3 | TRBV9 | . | CASSVEGSRTDTQYF | TGTGCCAGCAGCGTAGAAGGTAGCCGCACAGATACGCAGTATTTT
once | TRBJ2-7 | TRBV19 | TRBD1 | CASSAAGTGSYEQYF | TGTGCCAGTAGCGCCGCCGGGACAGGTTCCTACGAGCAGTACTTC
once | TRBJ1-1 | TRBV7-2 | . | CASSWERERNTEAFF | TGTGCCAGCAGTTGGGAACGGGAGAGGAACACTGAAGCTTTCTTT
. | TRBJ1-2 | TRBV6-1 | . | CASDSPYGYTF | TGTGCCAGCGACAGTCCCTATGGCTACACCTTC
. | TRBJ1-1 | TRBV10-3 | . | CAISESVGVYTEAFF | TGTGCCATCAGTGAGTCGGTAGGGGTATATACTGAAGCTTTCTTT
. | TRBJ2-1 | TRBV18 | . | CASDRNGPTSNEQFF | TGTGCCAGCGACAGGAACGGCCCAACTTCCAATGAGCAGTTCTTC
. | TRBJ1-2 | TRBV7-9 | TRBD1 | CASSSTGDRGYTF | TGTGCCAGCAGCTCGACAGGGGATCGGGGCTACACCTTC
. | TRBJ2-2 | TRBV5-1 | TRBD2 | CASARREGPGELFF | TGCGCCAGCGCACGACGGGAGGGGCCCGGGGAGCTGTTTTTT
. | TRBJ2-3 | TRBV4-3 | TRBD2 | CASSPLLTSGTTDTQYF | TGCGCCAGCAGCCCTCTCCTGACTAGCGGGACCACAGATACGCAGTATTTT
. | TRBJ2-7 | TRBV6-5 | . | CASRPDIFYEQYF | TGTGCCAGCAGACCGGACATCTTCTACGAGCAGTACTTC
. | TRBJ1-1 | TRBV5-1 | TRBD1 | CASSTSGQGSTEAFF | TGCGCCAGCAGCACATCGGGACAGGGTAGTACTGAAGCTTTCTTT
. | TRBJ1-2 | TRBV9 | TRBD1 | CASSVEGDRGAYGYTF | TGTGCCAGCAGCGTAGAGGGGGACAGGGGGGCCTATGGCTACACCTTC
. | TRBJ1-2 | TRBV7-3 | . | CASRKGDGGNDGYTF | TGTGCCAGCAGAAAAGGGGATGGTGGCAATGATGGCTACACCTTC
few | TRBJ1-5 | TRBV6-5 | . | CASSYHPRGQPQHF | TGTGCCAGCAGTTACCACCCGAGGGGGCAGCCCCAGCATTTT
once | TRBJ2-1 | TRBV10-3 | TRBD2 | CAITSGGRDEQFF | TGTGCCATCACTAGCGGGGGGCGGGATGAGCAGTTCTTC
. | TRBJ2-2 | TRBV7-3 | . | CASSLRPDSNTGELFF | TGTGCCAGCAGCTTACGCCCCGACAGCAACACCGGGGAGCTGTTTTTT
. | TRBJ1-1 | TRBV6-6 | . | CASSLDRPEAFF | TGTGCCAGCAGCCTGGACAGACCTGAAGCTTTCTTT
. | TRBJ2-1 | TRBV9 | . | CASSALGGSYNEQFF | TGTGCCAGCAGCGCGCTCGGTGGTTCCTACAATGAGCAGTTCTTC
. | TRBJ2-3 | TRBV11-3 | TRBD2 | CASSLVAGGIDTQYF | TGTGCCAGCAGCTTAGTAGCGGGAGGTATAGATACGCAGTATTTT
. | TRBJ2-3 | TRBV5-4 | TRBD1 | CASREDRGTDTQYF | TGTGCCAGCAGGGAAGACAGGGGAACAGATACGCAGTATTTT
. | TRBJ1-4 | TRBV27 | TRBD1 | CASRDRSVTNEKLFF | TGTGCCAGCAGGGACAGGTCTGTGACTAATGAAAAACTGTTTTTT
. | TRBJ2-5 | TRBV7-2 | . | CASSLFEIETQYF | TGTGCCAGCAGCCTATTCGAGATCGAGACCCAGTACTTC
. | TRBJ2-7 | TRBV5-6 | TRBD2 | CASSFGGGYEQYF | TGTGCCAGCAGCTTTGGGGGGGGTTACGAGCAGTACTTC
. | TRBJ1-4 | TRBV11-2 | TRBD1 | CASSLGGGGTGLEKLFF | TGTGCCAGCAGCTTAGGAGGGGGCGGGACAGGGCTGGAAAAACTGTTTTTT